This T cell receptor (beta chain) was found in a study of shared clonotypes between healthy human individuals. Study findings and constraints: Relative to clonotypes present in all four donors, those not shared had lower generation probabilities. Represented diversity, genetic and exposure-history alike, was limited by few donors. Among a few donors, approximately 5% of naive CD4 clonotypes were found in common.

Memory CD4+ cells were the fraction left after CD45RA+ naive selection. Comment on this clone: Its antigen remains unknown.

TCRdb's table, derived via immunoSEQ multiplex PCR, lists solely in-frame clones and lacks some. The repertoire holds around 990,000 clones, with around three quarters as singletons. This TCR derives from a man between 18 and 29 years old in good health. Some clones in this sample may be carry-over from other donors' samples. The sequenced material came from memory CD4+ T cells from PBMCs. Subset reported: CD45RA-negative fraction.

CDR3 sequence: CASSPQTSSTNEKLFF. The CDR3 DNA is TGTGCCAGCTCACCTCAGACGTCCTCAACTAATGAAAAACTGTTTTTT. This rearrangement joins TRBV18 to TRBJ1-4; D gene unclear. CDR1 is KGHSH and CDR2 is LQKENI in the germline V gene. The CDR3 runs 16 residues. V was cut by 3 bases and J by 0 bases, with 11 bases left in between. Complete variable domain (other parts from reference TRBV18 and TRBJ1-4): NAGVMQNPRHLVRRRGQEARLRCSPMKGHSHVYWYRQLPEEGLKFMVYLQKENIIDESGMPKERFSAEFPKEGPSILRIQQVVRGDSAAYFCASSPQTSSTNEKLFFGSGTQLSVL.